The source of this TCR beta chain is a study of CD8+CD57+ T cells in acquired aplastic anemia. The wider study: The study obtained an average of approximately 2.9 ug of DNA from sorted CD4+ and CD8+ cells.

For sequencing, patients were chosen who had shown expansion of CD8+CD57+ cells by flow cytometry. With no exception, the patients had severe acquired aplastic anemia. At blood sampling, none of the patients had yet received therapy. Genomic DNA acted as the template from which TCR beta VDJ combination and CDR3 sequence profiling were carried out. One entry per CDR3 protein, called by TCRdb with MiXCR from the reads. The sample yields a few hundred thousand distinct CDR3 sequences, approximately 57% seen once. Turning to this clonotype: What it binds is unknown.

CDR3 length: 13 amino acids. V was clipped by 1 base and J by 3 bases, with 7 bases between them. Findings and limits, study-wide: No significant patient-versus-control difference appeared in CD8+ Simpson's diversity.

This receptor was identified in a human donor with aplastic anemia. The sample comprised sorted CD4+, CD8+, or CD8+CD57+ T cells (not recorded which) from PBMCs. The gene calls are TRBV12-3 or TRBV12-4 and TRBJ2-7; no clear D. CDR3 nucleotide sequence: TGTGCCAGCAGTTTAGAAAAACACTACGAGCAGTACTTC. This codes for CASSLEKHYEQYF.